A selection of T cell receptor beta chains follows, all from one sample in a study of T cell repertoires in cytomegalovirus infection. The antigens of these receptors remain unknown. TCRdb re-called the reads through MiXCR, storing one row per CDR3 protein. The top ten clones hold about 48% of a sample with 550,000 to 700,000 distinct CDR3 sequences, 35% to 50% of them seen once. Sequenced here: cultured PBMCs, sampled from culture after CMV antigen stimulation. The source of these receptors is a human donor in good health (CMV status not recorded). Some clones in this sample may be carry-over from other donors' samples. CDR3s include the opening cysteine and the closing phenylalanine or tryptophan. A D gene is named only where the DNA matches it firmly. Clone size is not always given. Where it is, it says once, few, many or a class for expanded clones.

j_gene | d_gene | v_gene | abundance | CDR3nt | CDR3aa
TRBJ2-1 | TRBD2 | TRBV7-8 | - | TGTGCCAGCAGCCTAGGGACTAGCGCCTACAATGAGCAGTTCTTC | CASSLGTSAYNEQFF
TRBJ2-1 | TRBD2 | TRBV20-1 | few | TGCAGTGCTGCAACCATGCTAGCGGGGGGCCGCAACTCCTACAATGAGCAGTTCTTC | CSAATMLAGGRNSYNEQFF
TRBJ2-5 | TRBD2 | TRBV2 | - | TGTGCCAGCAGTGAGGAGGGACTAGCTCAAGAGACCCAGTACTTC | CASSEEGLAQETQYF
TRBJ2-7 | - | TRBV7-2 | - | TGTGCCAGCAGCTTAGGGCTGGACCGCTCCTACGAGCAGTACTTC | CASSLGLDRSYEQYF
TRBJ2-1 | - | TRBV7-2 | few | TGTGCCAGCAGGCGGTTGAGGGGGTGGATGAGCTCCTACAATGAGCAGTTCTTC | CASRRLRGWMSSYNEQFF
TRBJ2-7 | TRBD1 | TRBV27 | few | TGTGCCAGCAGTTTAACAGACAGGGGAGTTTACGAGCAGTACTTC | CASSLTDRGVYEQYF
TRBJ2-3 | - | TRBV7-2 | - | TGTGCCAGCAGCCCAAATCCGGGAGTTGGTACGCAGTATTTT | CASSPNPGVGTQYF
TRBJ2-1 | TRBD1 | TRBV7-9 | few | TGTGCCAGCAGCCGAAGAAGGACAGGGAGACACAATGAGCAGTTCTTC | CASSRRRTGRHNEQFF
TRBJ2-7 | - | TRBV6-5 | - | TGTGCCAGCAGTTATGATCCAGGATCCTCCTACGAGCAGTACTTC | CASSYDPGSSYEQYF
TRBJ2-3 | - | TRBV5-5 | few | TGTGCCAGCAGACCCGGGACCCAGGGAGCAGATACGCAGTATTTT | CASRPGTQGADTQYF
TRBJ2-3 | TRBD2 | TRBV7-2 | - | TGTGCCAGCAGCTTAAATCGCGGGAGGACGGGAGATACGCAGTATTTT | CASSLNRGRTGDTQYF
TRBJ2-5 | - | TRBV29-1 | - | TGCAGCCTCCGAGGAGCGGGAGAGACCCAGTACTTC | CSLRGAGETQYF
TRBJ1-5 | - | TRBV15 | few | TGTGCCACCAGCAGAGATGGAGGCACTTATCAGCCCCAGCATTTT | CATSRDGGTYQPQHF
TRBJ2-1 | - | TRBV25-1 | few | TGTGCCAGCCTGTACCTACATTACTACGAGCAGTTCTTC | CASLYLHYYEQFF
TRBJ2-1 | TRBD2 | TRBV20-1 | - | TGCAGTGCTAGAGTGGGGACTAGCGGTTACAATGAGCAGTTCTTC | CSARVGTSGYNEQFF
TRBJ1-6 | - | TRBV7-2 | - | TGTGCCAGCAGAGCCTCGGGGGGTGCAAATAATTCACCCCTCCACTTT | CASRASGGANNSPLHF
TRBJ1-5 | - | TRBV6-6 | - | TGTGCCAGCAGTGACCAGGGAGCCCCTGGTGGTCAGCCCCAGCATTTT | CASSDQGAPGGQPQHF
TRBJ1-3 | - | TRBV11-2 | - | TGTGCCAGCAGCTTAGATCTCTTATGGGGTTCTCCCAGTAACCTAAAAGGAAACACCATATATTTT | CASSLDLLWGSPSNLKGNTIYF
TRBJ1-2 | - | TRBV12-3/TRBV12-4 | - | TGTGCCAGCAGTTTCCCGGGGAGAAAAATATCTGGCTACACCTTC | CASSFPGRKISGYTF
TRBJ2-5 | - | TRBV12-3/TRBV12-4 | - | TGTGCCAGCAGTGTACAGGGACGAGAGACCCAGTACTTC | CASSVQGRETQYF
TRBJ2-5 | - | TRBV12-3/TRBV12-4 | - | TGTGCCAGCAGTTTAACAGCTCTCCAAGAGACCCAGTACTTC | CASSLTALQETQYF
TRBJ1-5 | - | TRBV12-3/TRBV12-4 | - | TGTGCCAGCAGGGTGGGGGGGAATCAGCCCCAGCATTTT | CASRVGGNQPQHF
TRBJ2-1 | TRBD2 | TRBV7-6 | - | TGTGCCAGCAGCTTAATAGCGGGCCAATTCCATGAGCAGTTCTTC | CASSLIAGQFHEQFF
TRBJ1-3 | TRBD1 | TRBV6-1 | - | TGTGCCAGCAGTGGACAGGGAGAGGACACCATATATTTT | CASSGQGEDTIYF
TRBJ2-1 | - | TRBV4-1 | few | TGCGCCAGCAGCCAAGTGACTAGTGGGGTCGGTGAGCAGTTCTTC | CASSQVTSGVGEQFF
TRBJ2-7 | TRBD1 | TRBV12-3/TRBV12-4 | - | TGTGCCAGCAGCCCTGGGACAGGGAGATCCGAGCAGTACTTC | CASSPGTGRSEQYF
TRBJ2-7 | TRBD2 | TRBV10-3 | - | TGTGCCATCAGTGATGTTCGGAGAGGACTAGTGTCTGGCGAGCAGTACTTC | CAISDVRRGLVSGEQYF
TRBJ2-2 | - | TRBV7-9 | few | TGTGCCAGCAGCCCCGGGGGCGGGGAGCTGTTTTTT | CASSPGGGELFF
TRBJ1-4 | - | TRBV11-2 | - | TGTGCCAGCAGCTTGACCGTTGGAGGGCTGTTTTTT | CASSLTVGGLFF
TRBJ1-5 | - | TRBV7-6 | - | TGTGCCAGCAGCTTAGGGGTCCCCGAGGGGCGTCAGCCCCAGCATTTT | CASSLGVPEGRQPQHF
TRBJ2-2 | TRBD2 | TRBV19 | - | TGTGCCAGTAGCGGGACTAGCCACACCGGGGAGCTGTTTTTT | CASSGTSHTGELFF
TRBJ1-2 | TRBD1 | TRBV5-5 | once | TGTGCCAGCAGCTGGGGACAGTCGGATGGCTACACCTTC | CASSWGQSDGYTF
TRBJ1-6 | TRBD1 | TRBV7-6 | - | TGTGCCAGCAGCTTGGGACCTCAAACGACAGGGGGCCATTCACCCCTCCACTTT | CASSLGPQTTGGHSPLHF
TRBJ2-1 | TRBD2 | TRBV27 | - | TGTGCCAGCAGTTTATTTAGGTCTAGCGGGAGGTGGGATGAGCAGTTCTTC | CASSLFRSSGRWDEQFF
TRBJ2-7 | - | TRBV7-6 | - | TGTGCCAGCAGTTCCGGGCCGCAAAGTTGGGACGAGCAGTACTTC | CASSSGPQSWDEQYF
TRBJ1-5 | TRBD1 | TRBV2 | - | TGTGCCAGCAGTGAGTGGGGGACAGGCAATCAGCCCCAGCATTTT | CASSEWGTGNQPQHF
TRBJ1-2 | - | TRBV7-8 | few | TGTGCCAGCAGCAGGGGGGGCGCTGATGGCTACACCTTC | CASSRGGADGYTF
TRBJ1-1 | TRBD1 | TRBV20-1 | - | TGCAGTGCTATTAGGGACAGGGGGACTGAAGCTTTCTTT | CSAIRDRGTEAFF